The clone carrying this TCR beta chain was seen only a few times. There were healthy Caucasian individuals from Russia, aged 6 to 90, serving as donors. The data originate from a study of blood T cells in healthy people across ages. The CDR3 has 14 residues. Through a sample-barcoded 5' primer and a J-beta primer mix, a second PCR was run for 7 to 11 cycles. A template-switch adaptor with 12 random nucleotides tagged each cDNA molecule. TCRdb independently ran MiXCR on the 5' RACE reads; one entry per CDR3 protein. The sample consists of hundreds of thousands of distinct CDR3 sequences, around a fifth of them appearing once.

This receptor was obtained from a man aged 65-85 years in good health. The sample taken for sequencing was blood. The V call is TRBV12-3 or TRBV12-4, the J call TRBJ2-1, with 8 bases that match TRBD1. The J call could be wrong; TRBJ2-5 is a better fit for the DNA end. CDR3 residues: CASSFRDRKETQYF. The CDR3 DNA follows: TGTGCCAGCAGTTTCCGGGACAGGAAAGAGACCCAGTACTTC.